Below are 4 T cell receptor beta chains sequenced from a single sample in a study of spatial heterogeneity in lung cancer. TCRdb redid the calling of the 5' RACE reads with MiXCR, one entry per CDR3 protein. The repertoire holds about 50,000 distinct CDR3 sequences, with 6% to 9.5% as singletons. Stated time point: sample taken at primary tumor resection. No cell sorting; template was whole RNA from tumor, lung tissue or PBMC. The sequencing used PBMCs, collected at surgery. These receptors came from a female donor with early-stage non-small cell lung cancer.

The chain joins TRBV19 to TRBJ2-3; D is uncertain. The CDR3 loop spans 14 amino acids. Trimming shortened V by 3 bases and J by 2 bases, and 9 bases separated the two germline ends. Germline assignment: CDR1 LNHDA and CDR2 SQIVND (reference sequence). CDR3 in DNA: TGTGCCAGTAGTATGCTCGGAAACACAGATACGCAGTATTTT. This encodes CASSMLGNTDTQYF.

This clonotype occurred many times. The CDR3 bases are TGTGCCAGCACCTCGGGGAATATCCCCCTCTACGAGCAGTACTTC. It codes for CASTSGNIPLYEQYF. The chain employs TRBV28 and TRBJ2-7; D possibly corresponds to TRBD2 (5 bases). This CDR3 has 15 amino acids. V dropped 7 bases and J dropped 3 bases, with 19 bases sitting between them. CDR1 MDHEN and CDR2 SYDVKM come from the germline V gene.

This clonotype was recorded many times. The V call is TRBV19, the J call TRBJ2-2; D uncertain. The germline gives CDR1 LNHDA, CDR2 SQIVND (reference sequence). With 0 bases removed from V and 1 base from J, the gap between germline ends came to 9 bases. The CDR3 sequence is 16 residues long. The CDR3 sequence is CASSIDHLLNTGELFF. CDR3 DNA: TGTGCCAGTAGTATAGACCATCTCCTGAACACCGGGGAGCTGTTTTTT.

This clonotype was seen only once. The gene calls are TRBV7-2 and TRBJ1-2; D gene ambiguous. Germline CDR1 SGHTA, CDR2 FQGNSA. V was pared by 4 bases and J by 8 bases, with 20 bases between. This CDR3 is built from 15 residues. The CDR3 protein is CASSSSGLGSGGYTF. The CDR3 DNA is TGTGCCAGCAGCTCCTCCGGTTTGGGGTCGGGAGGCTACACCTTC.